This T cell receptor beta chain was observed in a study of technical replicates of blood from a handful of donors. The germline V gene has CDR1 SGDLS and CDR2 YYNGEE. The CDR3 is 16 amino acids. The ends were cut back, 0 bases at V and 0 bases at J, with 10 bases in the middle. This clone was seen a single time. Using immunoSEQ multiplex PCR, the repertoire was profiled, and TCRdb retains in-frame clones only, with some absent. This sample has 67,000 or so clones; 95% to 96% occur once, and the top ten carry about 0.22%. The gene calls are TRBV9 and TRBJ2-1; D may be TRBD2 (5 bases). Sequencing used T cells isolated from PBMCs. The TCR sequence derives from a human donor in good health. The CDR3, as DNA: TGTGCCAGCAGCGTAGAGGCCGGGGTCTCCTACAATGAGCAGTTCTTC. This translates into CASSVEAGVSYNEQFF.